This T cell receptor (beta chain) stems from a study of T-cell reconstitution after alpha-beta-depleted transplantation in children. The CDR3 has 15 residues. Between the trimmed V and J ends, which lost 4 bases and 9 bases, there was a span of 16 bases. Germline CDR1 reads MDHEN; CDR2 reads SYDVKM. Study results and caveats: At around two months after transplant, the alpha-beta T cells were reportedly derived from several hundred expanded clones that came from non-depleted graft cells. Most T-cell counts and diversity one year after the transplant came from T cells that were newly produced.

This clonotype was seen a handful of times. Its antigen is unknown. Preparing the TCRbeta library involved the use of unique molecular identifiers. TCRdb ran MiXCR on the PCR reads and lists one entry per CDR3 protein. The sample lists some 450,000 distinct CDR3 sequences, roughly 44% seen once, with 25% to 30% in the top ten. This chain connects TRBV28 to TRBJ1-6; possibly TRBD1 for D (5 bases). This TCR came from a girl aged 2 to 10 with aplastic anemia, due to receive a stem cell transplant. Material: PBMCs, obtained before TCRalphabeta/CD19-depleted stem cell transplant. The CDR3 here is CASSSPGQGGSPLHF. The CDR3 nucleotides read TGTGCCAGCAGTTCCCCCGGCCAGGGAGGTTCACCCCTCCACTTT. Looking up the rest from reference TRBV28 and TRBJ1-6 gives the full variable domain: DVKVTQSSRYLVKRTGEKVFLECVQDMDHENMFWYRQDPGLGLRLIYFSYDVKMKEKGDIPEGYSVSREKKERFSLILESASTNQTSMYLCASSSPGQGGSPLHFGNGTRLTVT.